The sequence of this TCR beta chain was determined in a study of OX40 agonist ivuxolimab in advanced cancers. Overall study context: Partial responses occurred in Three dose-escalation patients, one with hepatocellular carcinoma and two with cutaneous melanoma.

Whole-study results and caveats: Both CD4+ and CD8+ T cell populations in blood had undergone clonal expansion by week 6 at 0.1 to 3.0 mg/kg.

On this clone: The antigen is undetermined.

This CDR3 region has 18 residues. V lost 4 bases to trimming and J lost 8 bases; unmatched junction nucleotides: 15. Germline lookup yields CDR1 LNHDA and CDR2 SQIVND (reference sequence). Data came from immunoSEQ multiplex PCR; TCRdb stores just in-frame clones and leaves some out. The sample shows tens of thousands of clones, approximately 89% of them seen only once. The specimen comprised CD4+ or CD8+ T cells sorted from blood, sampled in a trial of the OX40 agonist ivuxolimab. The chain links TRBV19 to TRBJ2-6; 9 nucleotides match TRBD1. The sequence came from an adult with an advanced solid tumor such as melanoma, head and neck, liver or kidney cancer. The CDR3 DNA follows: TGTGCCAGTAGTAATAAGCGGTCCGGGACAGGGTCTACCAACGTCCTGACTTTC. Translation gives CASSNKRSGTGSTNVLTF.